This T cell receptor beta chain was sequenced for a study of cytomegalovirus exposure and HLA in healthy donors (dated by TCRdb to 2017 to 2019). Study-level background: According to an earlier analysis of a few hundred of the donors, 150 million to 200 million T cells yielded 90 million to 130 million unique TCR beta sequences and more than 250 Gb of sequence data. In an earlier analysis of over 550 of the donors, high-throughput TCR beta sequencing was used to judge whether each TCR beta V gene segment behaved as functional or pseudogenic. The number of donors typed differed by locus, with 629-630 for A, B, C, DRB1 and DQB1, around 500 for DQA1, 600 to 610 for DPA1, and around 450 for DPB1. Donor age, sex, ethnicity and CMV serostatus were collected together with the repertoire data. HLA typing included class I and class II loci at four-digit resolution. To predict cytomegalovirus infection status, the study combined high-throughput TCR immunosequencing, statistical association of individual TCRs with disease status, and machine learning. Among around 400 genotyped donors of the cohort, an average of around 240,000 unique TCR beta nucleotide sequences was sequenced per donor, of which roughly 17% were non-productive. The study aimed to test whether signatures of past pathogen exposure could be identified by cataloging public T cell receptors. Among the roughly 370 genotyped donors, around 81% belonged to the genetic ancestry cluster associated with self-reported Caucasian donors. Rather than drawing on any new phenotypic data, the later analysis identified candidate immune exposures from TCR beta sequences and the way those sequences occurred across donors. A later analysis re-examined previously published TCR beta repertoires from 600 to 700 donors and added high-resolution HLA genotyping to investigate patterns of TCR occurrence. All discovery cohort repertoires had been generated using a single sequencing platform. Because of strong linkage in the cohort, four to six DR-DQ haplotypes were treated as single units for association and clustering. In addition to the first cohort of 650 to 750 subjects, a separate validation cohort of 100 to 150 different subjects was used. The study used immunosequencing to profile the T cell repertoires of approximately 630 subjects and linked those repertoires to cytomegalovirus serostatus. A later genetic analysis used genome-wide SNP genotypes for about 65% of the 666 donors, treating that subset as a discovery cohort. Roughly 300 gigabases of sequencing data and approximately 85 million unique TCR sequences were included in an early release covering roughly 600 HLA-typed donors.

Summary of the overall study and its limitations: A further reported finding was that TCR beta sequences accurately predicted the HLA-A and HLA-B alleles for most subjects in the first cohort. Cytomegalovirus status was reported to be diagnosed by the classifier with high specificity and sensitivity in both the original and validation cohorts. According to the authors, the approach could potentially be generalized to other disease states and immunological phenotypes. In an earlier analysis of under 600 of the donors, most TCR beta V segments were observed in productive rearrangements about 87% or about 30% of the time, broadly matching IMGT annotations. Because the 87-base-pair reads could not distinguish some IMGT-functional V segments, including TRBV6-2 and TRBV6-3, those segments were excluded. In a later genetic analysis, a missense DCLRE1C variant was associated with V-gene and J-gene trimming of TCR beta chains, and the association was replicated in an independent cohort. In a later analysis, most CMV-associated TCR beta chains were found to appear HLA-restricted, with HLA associations seemingly driven largely by CMV exposure. Assigning TCR associations to individual alleles was difficult when HLA alleles, especially DR and DQ, strongly co-occurred. According to a later analysis, parvovirus B19, influenza, CMV and Epstein-Barr virus appeared linked to several top co-occurrence clusters. Compared with equally common non-associated chains, HLA-associated TCR beta chains in a later analysis were more clonally expanded and had lower generation probabilities. Because HLA typing was unavailable for some donors at each locus, only the typed subset was used in association tests. Correlated functional status among segregating V segments might reflect linkage disequilibrium, but an unknown experimental factor could not be ruled out. Compared with the approximately 710-donor mean, donors in an Asian-associated ancestry cluster had fewer N-insertions in productive TCRs, according to a later genetic analysis. Across donors, most TCR sequences were observed very rarely, whereas some public TCRs were present in many individuals. According to a later analysis, TCR association rates differed among HLA loci, with DRB1 alleles showing the most associated TCRs and HLA-C alleles showing the fewest. This cohort had only TCR beta chains sequenced, and the lack of alpha or paired-chain data limited which features could be detected. The study gave a list of about 150 TCR beta chains associated with cytomegalovirus. Seventeen rarely observed V segments, including chromosome 9 orphons, were excluded from the earlier analysis of about 500 of the donors because counts were too low. A cluster of highly shared sequence variants was judged likely to be a technical artifact of the sequencing pipeline. Roughly uniform sequencing depth across donors was assumed in presence/absence analyses, although this assumption may not hold. A later analysis associated about 16,000 TCR beta sequences with specific HLA alleles at a false discovery rate of 0.05. A few of the identified cytomegalovirus-associated TCR beta chains were confirmed in vitro to be specific for cytomegalovirus antigens. The only immune exposure information available for the cohort was CMV serostatus.

This clone showed up just once. Its antigen is not yet known. There are no base qualities to consult, and no much larger clone falls within one base. For this chain, trimming is 5 bases at the V end and 3 bases at the J end, and the number of junction bases without a gene match is 9. Counted from cysteine to phenylalanine, this CDR3 has 15 amino acids. The DNA shown is the 45-base CDR3, in frame from base 1. CDR1 and CDR2, looked up from the germline V gene, are MDHEN and SYDVKM. Libraries were constructed by the immunoSEQ multiplex PCR assay. For the multiplex PCR, a mixture combining 60 forward primers for TCR Vbeta segments and 13 reverse primers for TCR Jbeta segments was used. The CDR3 region of rearranged TCR beta genes was amplified from genomic DNA by a multiplex PCR assay. The amplified TCR beta libraries were sequenced on the Illumina HiSeq System as 87-base-pair reads. The paper's processing steps were these. A later analysis tallied tens of millions of unique TCR beta chains across the 600 to 700 repertoires, and approximately 9.9 million of those chains were shared by two or more donors. A nearest-neighbor algorithm error-corrected the raw reads and collapsed the reads into unique sequences, merging closely related sequences to remove PCR and sequencing errors. To assign V, D and J gene segments, CDR3 sequences were aligned to IMGT reference sequences. Each retained sequence needed at least a six-nucleotide match to both a V gene segment and a J gene segment. Rearrangements were classified as productive when the CDR3 lacked stop codons and remained in frame with V and J, and all other rearrangements were classified as non-productive. CDR3 was defined according to IMGT convention as the region running from the second conserved V-encoded cysteine to the conserved J-encoded phenylalanine. Sequences without an unambiguous match to a single V gene segment were excluded from the earlier analysis of about 600 of the donors. An earlier analysis of almost 600 of the donors classified V segments as functional when productive rearrangements were above 56.7% and as segregating when the standard deviation between donors was above 5%. A statistical classification framework was developed to diagnose cytomegalovirus status using the catalog of TCR beta chain sequences. A later analysis assigned V and J genes by comparing TCR nucleotide sequences with IMGT/GENE-DB human TR gene sequences. The TCRdist pipeline was used in a later analysis to assign CDR3 sequences and most-parsimonious VDJ recombination scenarios. In a later analysis, each TCR beta chain was defined by its CDR3 amino acid sequence together with its V-gene family, and reads without a unique V-gene family were excluded. In a later analysis, 500 to 700 highly shared, low-generation-probability nucleotide sequences were removed to address suspected cross-contamination and a sequencing artifact. In a later analysis, a clonal expansion index for each public chain was calculated from normalized within-repertoire ranks of inferred template counts. In a later analysis, generation probabilities were computed using a VDJ recombination model fitted to out-of-frame rearrangements, and the results were checked against IGoR. Hypergeometric tests were used in a later analysis to score TCR-TCR, TCR-HLA and TCR-CMV co-occurrence, with a repertoire-size bias correction applied to the TCR pairs. In a later analysis, false discovery rates were estimated by permuting HLA or CMV assignments 20 times. In a later analysis, co-occurring TCRs were grouped using DBSCAN, with TCRdist sequence similarity added in when clustering inside HLA-allele-positive subsets. Repertoires with fewer than 30,000 or more than 120,000 public chains were left out of co-occurrence clustering, as were a handful of repertoires with anomalous nucleotide sharing. Held by TCRdb, this immuneACCESS table contains in-frame sequences only and omits some clones. Under half of the omission traces to an unresolved V gene where checked; the cause of the rest is unknown. V and J calls and clone size are copied from that table; D and trimming were computed from the DNA. The sample data list 150,000 to 200,000 clones, and roughly 74% of these were observed just once. The top ten constitute less than 5% of the sample.

The cohort consisted of approximately 670 healthy bone marrow donors. At the time of sampling, every cohort member was nominally healthy, though immune exposures that went unrecorded were likely present. The donor was CMV seronegative and belonged to the group of 350 to 400 seronegative cohort members. A peripheral blood sample was provided by each donor, and peripheral blood mononuclear cells were used for TCR beta sequencing. Genomic DNA was extracted from the blood cell samples with the Qiagen DNeasy Blood Extraction Kit. Recombination connected TRBV28 to TRBJ2-5, with 7 bases aligning to TRBD1. This TCR was recovered from a male donor in good health and CMV-seronegative. The sample comprised PBMCs. This receptor carries the CDR3 CASSPRPGTEETQYF. The DNA is TGTGCCAGCAGTCCCCGCCCCGGGACAGAAGAGACCCAGTACTTC.